The 20 T cell receptor beta chains below were found in one sample sequenced in a study of blood T cell repertoires in COVID-19. The data were produced by immunoSEQ multiplex PCR, yet TCRdb's version contains in-frame clones alone and is incomplete. The table includes roughly 60,000 clones, just under 95% detected once. Material: peripheral blood. These receptors all stem from a human donor in a cohort sampled during active COVID-19.

The chain couples TRBV18 to TRBJ2-7, with TRBD1 matching over 8 bases. The CDR3 extends over 14 amino acids. V lost 5 bases to trimming and J lost 3 bases; unmatched junction nucleotides: 6. CDR1 is KGHSH, CDR2 LQKENI, per germline. As DNA, the CDR3 is TGTGCCAGCTCATCCGGACAGGGCCTCTACGAGCAGTACTTC. This translates into CASSSGQGLYEQYF.

This chain links TRBV28 with TRBJ1-2; the match to TRBD1 covers 7 bases. V gave up 3 bases and J gave up 5 bases; unmatched junction bases: 12. The V gene's germline CDR1 is MDHEN and CDR2 SYDVKM. CDR3 length: 16 residues. CDR3 amino acids: CASSFRGSGQFYGYTF. CDR3 nucleotides: TGTGCCAGCAGTTTTAGGGGGTCGGGACAGTTTTATGGCTACACCTTC.

This rearrangement joins TRBV28 to TRBJ2-3; D is possibly TRBD1 (7 bases). V was pared by 6 bases and J by 1 base, with 26 bases between. This CDR3 has 19 residues. Germline V gives CDR1 MDHEN, CDR2 SYDVKM. The CDR3 region has the DNA TGTGCCAGCAGCGTCGGAGGGGGCCTGATCGGCCGCGGCACAGATACGCAGTATTTT. Its protein is CASSVGGGLIGRGTDTQYF. Complete variable domain (other parts from reference TRBV28 and TRBJ2-3): DVKVTQSSRYLVKRTGEKVFLECVQDMDHENMFWYRQDPGLGLRLIYFSYDVKMKEKGDIPEGYSVSREKKERFSLILESASTNQTSMYLCASSVGGGLIGRGTDTQYFGPGTRLTVL.

A few counts support this clone. The CDR3 sequence: CASRIAGRPYEQYF. In DNA, the CDR3 is TGTGCCAGCAGAATAGCGGGACGCCCCTACGAGCAGTACTTC. The V gene is TRBV6-5, the J gene TRBJ2-7; 8 bases fit TRBD2. The junction had 6 bases not matched to a gene; V was cut back by 6 bases and J by 2 bases. The CDR3 extends over 14 amino acids. Germline CDR1 reads MNHEY; CDR2 reads SVGAGI.

The CDR3 nucleotides read TGTGCCAGCAGCTTGACAGGGTGGGAGACCCAGTACTTC. Its translation: CASSLTGWETQYF. The chain carries TRBV5-8 and TRBJ2-5, with D maybe TRBD1 (6 bases). The germline V gene encodes CDR1 SGHTS and CDR2 YDEGEE. The V end lost 1 base, the J end lost 5 bases, and 9 bases lay between the germline ends. The CDR3 is made up of 13 amino acids.

J is TRBJ2-3 and V is TRBV5-1; D may be TRBD2 (6 bases). Between the trimmed V and J ends, which lost 8 bases and 2 bases, there was a span of 12 bases. There are 13 residues in the CDR3. CDR1 is SGHRS and CDR2 is YFSETQ in the germline V gene. The CDR3 is CASGGSPTDTQYF. In DNA, the CDR3 is TGCGCCAGTGGGGGGAGCCCCACAGATACGCAGTATTTT. Full variable domain (outside the CDR3, taken from reference TRBV5-1 and TRBJ2-3): KAGVTQTPRYLIKTRGQQVTLSCSPISGHRSVSWYQQTPGQGLQFLFEYFSETQRNKGNFPGRFSGRQFSNSRSEMNVSTLELGDSALYLCASGGSPTDTQYFGPGTRLTVL.

In this sample, this clone turned up once. Sequence at one end of the junction differs from germline and may be a read error. The chain carries TRBV7-3 and TRBJ2-1; D possibly corresponds to TRBD1 (6 bases). The CDR3 covers 15 residues. Per germline, CDR1 SGHTA and CDR2 FQGTGA. The CDR3 is CASSLIGWAGDEQFF. In DNA form, the CDR3 reads TGTGCCAGCAGCTTAATCGGTTGGGCAGGGGATGAGCAATTCTTC.

The V call is TRBV11-2, the J call TRBJ2-3; a weak D match, TRBD2 (7 bases). The germline CDR1 and CDR2 sequences are SGHAT and FQNNGV. There are 14 residues in the CDR3. V was pared by 2 bases and J by 6 bases, with 12 bases between. CDR3 region: CASSLLRGADTQYF. CDR3 DNA: TGTGCCAGCAGCTTATTACGGGGGGCGGATACGCAGTATTTT.

The V call is TRBV28, the J call TRBJ1-1, with D perhaps TRBD1 (5 bases). This CDR3 has 15 amino acids. Germline assignment: CDR1 MDHEN and CDR2 SYDVKM. Trimming removed 5 bases at V and 5 bases at J, with 18 bases between. DNA for the CDR3: TGTGCCAGCAGTCTAATACCCGACAGTTATACTGAAGCTTTCTTT. It is translated as CASSLIPDSYTEAFF.

The rearrangement uses TRBV6-1 and TRBJ2-1, with D unclear. The germline CDR1 and CDR2 sequences are MNHNS and SASEGT. Trimming left V 1 base short and J 5 bases short, with 6 bases between. This CDR3 comprises 13 residues. This chain's CDR3 is CASSEDRHNEQFF. The CDR3 DNA sequence: TGTGCCAGCAGTGAAGACAGACACAATGAGCAGTTCTTC.

The genes are TRBV30 and TRBJ2-2, with TRBD2 identical over 15 bases. CDR3 length: 14 residues. The junction had 4 bases not matched to a gene; V was cut back by 7 bases and J by 7 bases. The germline gives CDR1 GTSNPN, CDR2 SVGIG (reference sequence). The CDR3 nucleotides are TGTGCCTCCAGGACTAGCGGGGGGGTCGGGGAGCTGTTTTTT. This codes for CASRTSGGVGELFF.

The rearrangement links TRBV5-1 to TRBJ2-5; tentative D call: TRBD2 (7 bases). Germline lookup yields CDR1 SGHRS and CDR2 YFSETQ. This CDR3 spans 15 amino acids. Trimming removed 0 bases at V and 5 bases at J, with 14 bases between. The CDR3 reads CASSLGPGGPETQYF. The CDR3 DNA reads TGCGCCAGCAGCTTGGGACCCGGGGGGCCGGAGACCCAGTACTTC.

The chain carries TRBV10-3 and TRBJ2-6, with 7 bases that match TRBD2. V dropped 10 bases and J dropped 2; count of bases not matched to a gene: 2. The CDR3 length is 13 residues. Germline lookup yields CDR1 ENHRY and CDR2 SYGVKD. For the CDR3, the DNA is TGTGCCACCCGGGAGGCTGGGGCCAACGTCCTGACTTTC. It translates to CATREAGANVLTF.

The chain joins TRBV7-3 to TRBJ1-1; the D gene is possibly TRBD1 (5 bases). Germline CDR1 is SGHTA and CDR2 is FQGTGA. CDR3 length: 13 residues. Trimming shortened V by 9 bases and J by 5 bases, and 16 bases separated the two germline ends. The CDR3 DNA reads as TGTGCCAGTGCCCCCGGGGGAGAAACTGAAGCTTTCTTT. This sequence encodes CASAPGGETEAFF.

The chain uses TRBV5-4 and TRBJ2-1; the match to TRBD2 covers 8 bases. This CDR3 region has 15 residues. The J segment lost 3 bases and the V segment lost 4 bases, leaving 6 bases of the junction unmatched. Per germline, CDR1 SGHNT and CDR2 YYREEE (reference sequence). The CDR3 coding sequence is TGTGCCAGCAGCGCCGGGACTAGATTCTACAATGAGCAGTTCTTC. Encoded protein: CASSAGTRFYNEQFF.

The CDR3 coding sequence is TGTGCCAGCAGCGCCCCCACTAGTAACATATACGAGCAGTACTTC. Amino acids: CASSAPTSNIYEQYF. The rearrangement links TRBV5-4 to TRBJ2-7, with a tentative D call TRBD2 (5 bases). This CDR3 has 15 residues. Trimming removed 4 bases at V and 4 bases at J, with 18 bases between. The germline V gene encodes CDR1 SGHNT and CDR2 YYREEE (reference sequence). Drawing the rest from reference TRBV5-4 and TRBJ2-7, the complete variable domain is ETGVTQSPTHLIKTRGQQVTLRCSSQSGHNTVSWYQQALGQGPQFIFQYYREEENGRGNFPPRFSGLQFPNYSSELNVNALELDDSALYLCASSAPTSNIYEQYFGPGTRLTVT.

The chain employs TRBV5-4 and TRBJ2-5; 9 nucleotides line up with TRBD2. CDR3 length equals 15 residues. In germline, CDR1 is SGHNT, CDR2 YYREEE (reference sequence). J lost 1 base, V lost 4 bases, and 5 bases had no gene match. The CDR3 sequence: CASSRSTSGQETQYF. The CDR3 bases are TGTGCCAGCAGCAGATCGACTAGCGGCCAAGAGACCCAGTACTTC.

The chain is built from TRBV9 and TRBJ2-1; 8 bases are a match to TRBD2. The CDR3 spans 16 residues. Germline V lookup: CDR1 SGDLS, CDR2 YYNGEE. J lost 4 bases, V lost 3 bases, and 9 bases had no gene match. CDR3 coding DNA: TGTGCCAGCAGCGCGGGTCCGGGGGGGAGATACAATGAGCAGTTCTTC. It encodes CASSAGPGGRYNEQFF.

The chain joins TRBV27 to TRBJ1-1; TRBD1 matches at 8 bases. V was pared by 8 bases and J by 0 bases, with 5 bases of the junction left unmatched. The CDR3 runs to 14 residues. Germline lookup yields CDR1 MNHEY and CDR2 SMNVEV (reference sequence). In DNA, the CDR3 is TGTGCCAGCTCCCCCAGGGGGCTGAACACTGAAGCTTTCTTT. It encodes CASSPRGLNTEAFF.

The rearrangement links TRBV15 to TRBJ2-5; TRBD2 matches 12 bases. There are 15 residues in the CDR3. Germline trimming cut 3 bases from V and 2 bases from J; bases unmatched to any gene: 1. Looked up from germline, CDR1 is LNHNV and CDR2 is YYDKDF (reference sequence). CDR3 in DNA: TGTGCCACCAGCAGCCTAGCGGGAGGGCAAGAGACCCAGTACTTC. Translated: CATSSLAGGQETQYF.